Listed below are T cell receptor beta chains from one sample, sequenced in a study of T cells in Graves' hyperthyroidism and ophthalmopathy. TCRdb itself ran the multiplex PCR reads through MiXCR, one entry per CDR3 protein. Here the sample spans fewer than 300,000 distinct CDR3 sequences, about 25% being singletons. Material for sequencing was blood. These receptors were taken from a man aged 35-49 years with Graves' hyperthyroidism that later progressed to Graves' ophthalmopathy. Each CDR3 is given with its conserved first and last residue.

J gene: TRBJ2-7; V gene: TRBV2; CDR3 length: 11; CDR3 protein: CASSEMDEQYF
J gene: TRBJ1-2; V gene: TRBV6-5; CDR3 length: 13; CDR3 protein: CASSYDLGWGYTF
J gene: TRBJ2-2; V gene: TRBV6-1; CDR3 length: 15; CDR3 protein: CASSVQGHGTGELFF
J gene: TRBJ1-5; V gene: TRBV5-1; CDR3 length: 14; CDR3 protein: CASSLDEGRQPQHF
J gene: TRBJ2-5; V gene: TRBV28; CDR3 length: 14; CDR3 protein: CASSLTSWRETQYF
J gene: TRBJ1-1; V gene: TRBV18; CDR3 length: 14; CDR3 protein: CASSPRTQNTEAFF
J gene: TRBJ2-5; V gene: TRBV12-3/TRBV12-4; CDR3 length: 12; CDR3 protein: CASSPVRETQYF
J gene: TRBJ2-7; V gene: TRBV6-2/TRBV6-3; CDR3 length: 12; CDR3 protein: CASSGTGHEQYF
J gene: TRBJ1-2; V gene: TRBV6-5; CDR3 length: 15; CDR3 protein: CASSYSNTVNYGYTF
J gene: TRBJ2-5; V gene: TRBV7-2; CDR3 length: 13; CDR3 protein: CASSFGLTETQYF
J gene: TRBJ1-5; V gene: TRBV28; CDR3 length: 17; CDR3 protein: CASSLRLRMLGNQPQHF
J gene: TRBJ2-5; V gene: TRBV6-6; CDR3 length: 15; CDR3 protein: CASATGHRQVAAQYF
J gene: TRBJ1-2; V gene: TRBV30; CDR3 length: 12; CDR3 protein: CAWSGTAYGYTF
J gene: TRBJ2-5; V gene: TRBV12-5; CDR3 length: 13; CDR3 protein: CASVQGTGETQYF
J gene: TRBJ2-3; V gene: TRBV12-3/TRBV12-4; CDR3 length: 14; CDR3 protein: CATRSGRIAGTQYF
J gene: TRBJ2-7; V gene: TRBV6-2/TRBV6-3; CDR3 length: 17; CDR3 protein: CASSPTPTGVLLDEQYF
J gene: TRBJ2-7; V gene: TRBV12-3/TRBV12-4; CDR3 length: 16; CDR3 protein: CASALVLAGGHREQYF
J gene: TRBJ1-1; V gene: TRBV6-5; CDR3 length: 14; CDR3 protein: CAIETQGRNTEAFF
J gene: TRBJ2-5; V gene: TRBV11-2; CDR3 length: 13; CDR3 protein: CASSPDLVETQYF
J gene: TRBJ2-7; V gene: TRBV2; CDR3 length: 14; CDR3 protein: CASSEALSSYEQYF
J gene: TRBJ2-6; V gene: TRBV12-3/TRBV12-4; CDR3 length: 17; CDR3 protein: CASSWGQAVAGANVLTF
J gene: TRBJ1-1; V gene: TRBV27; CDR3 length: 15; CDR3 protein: CASLKTGGLNTEAFF
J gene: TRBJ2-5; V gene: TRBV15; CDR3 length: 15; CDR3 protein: CATSRVTTAQETQYF
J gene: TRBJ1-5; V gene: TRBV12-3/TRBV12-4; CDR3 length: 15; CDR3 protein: CASSPTGEIHQPQHF
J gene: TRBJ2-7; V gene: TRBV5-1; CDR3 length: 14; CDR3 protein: CASSFSGSSYEQYF
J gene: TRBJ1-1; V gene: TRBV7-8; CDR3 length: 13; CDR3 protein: CASSSGLHTEAFF
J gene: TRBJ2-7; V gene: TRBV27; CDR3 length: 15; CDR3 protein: CASSFKWEGLREQYF
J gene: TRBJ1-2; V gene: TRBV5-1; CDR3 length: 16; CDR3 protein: CASSLVTGEANYGYTF
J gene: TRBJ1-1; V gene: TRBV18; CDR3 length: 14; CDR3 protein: CASSPDSSDAEAFF
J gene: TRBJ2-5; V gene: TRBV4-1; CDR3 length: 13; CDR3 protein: CASSQERLETQYF
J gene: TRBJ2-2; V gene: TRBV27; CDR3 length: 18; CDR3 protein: CASIRLGVAGSNTGELFF
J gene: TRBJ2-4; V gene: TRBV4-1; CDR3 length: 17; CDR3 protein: CASSQIFSRVVVNIQYF
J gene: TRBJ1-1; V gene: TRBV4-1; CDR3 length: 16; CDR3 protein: CASSPLDTRGNTEAFF
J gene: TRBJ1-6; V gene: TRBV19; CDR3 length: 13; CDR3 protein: CASNQDRYSPLHF
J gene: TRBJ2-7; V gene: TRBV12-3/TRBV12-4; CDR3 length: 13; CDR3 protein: CASSDRGLFEQYF
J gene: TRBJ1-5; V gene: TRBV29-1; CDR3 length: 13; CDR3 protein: CSVAANGDQPQHF
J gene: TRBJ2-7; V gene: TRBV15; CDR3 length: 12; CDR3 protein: CATSRGRNEQYF
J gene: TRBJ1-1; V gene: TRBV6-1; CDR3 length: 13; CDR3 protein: CASSVEYNTEAFF
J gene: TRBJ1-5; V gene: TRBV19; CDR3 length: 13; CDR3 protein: CASSREINQPQHF
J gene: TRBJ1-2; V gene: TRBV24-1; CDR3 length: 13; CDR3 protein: CATSGQGGYGYTF
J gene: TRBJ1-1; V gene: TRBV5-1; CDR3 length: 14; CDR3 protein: CASSFGGIGTEAFF
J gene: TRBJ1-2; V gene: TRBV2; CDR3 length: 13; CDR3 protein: CASKGQGYYGYTF
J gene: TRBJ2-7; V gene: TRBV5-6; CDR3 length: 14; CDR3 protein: CASSIQISTYEQYF
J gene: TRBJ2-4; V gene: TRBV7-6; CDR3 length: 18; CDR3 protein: CASSPTVLGRASGNIQYF
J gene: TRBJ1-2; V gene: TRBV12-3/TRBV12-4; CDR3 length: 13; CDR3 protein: CASRRRIDYGYTF
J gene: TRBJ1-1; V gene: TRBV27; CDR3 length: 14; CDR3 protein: CASSLSTGRTEAFF
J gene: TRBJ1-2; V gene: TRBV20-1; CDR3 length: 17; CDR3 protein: CSARDRSGSENNYGYTF
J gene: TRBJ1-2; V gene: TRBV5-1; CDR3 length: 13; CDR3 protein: CASSPDSIYGYTF
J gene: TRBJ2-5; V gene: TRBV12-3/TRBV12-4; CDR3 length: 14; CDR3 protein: CASSLRDRGGSQYF
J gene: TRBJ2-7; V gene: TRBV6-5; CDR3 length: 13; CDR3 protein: CASAGTGGHEQYF
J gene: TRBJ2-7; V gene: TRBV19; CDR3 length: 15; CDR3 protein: CASTGGRQGSYEQYF
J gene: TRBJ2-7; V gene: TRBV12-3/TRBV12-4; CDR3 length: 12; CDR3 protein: CASTQGSHEQYF
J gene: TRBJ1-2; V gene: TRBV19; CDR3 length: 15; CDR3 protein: CASTPRWQGAVGYTF